This entry lists 8 T cell receptor beta chains sequenced from one sample in a study of T cell responses to AZD1222 COVID-19 vaccine. Sequencing used immunoSEQ multiplex PCR; TCRdb keeps in-frame clones, though not all of them. This table holds over 150,000 clones, roughly 89% found once. Source: peripheral blood, taken on day 0 of AZD1222 vaccination. The origin of the receptors is an adult in good health.

This chain uses TRBV19 with TRBJ1-1; tentatively, D is TRBD1 (5 bases). CDR3 length: 17 residues. V dropped 3 bases and J dropped 2 bases, with 19 bases sitting between them. CDR1 and CDR2 (germline): LNHDA, SQIVND (reference sequence). CDR3 residues: CASSISGVRGSNTEAFF. The DNA of the CDR3 is TGTGCCAGTAGTATTTCGGGGGTTCGGGGGTCCAACACTGAAGCTTTCTTT.

CDR3 DNA: TGTGCCAGTAGTATAGGTCGGGGCAGGGGTGAAGCTTTCTTT. This encodes CASSIGRGRGEAFF. V is TRBV19 and J is TRBJ1-1, with D tentatively TRBD1 (6 bases). This CDR3 is built from 14 residues. The V end was cut by 1 base, the J end by 7 bases, with 13 bases between. Germline V gene lookup returns CDR1 LNHDA and CDR2 SQIVND (reference sequence).

This clone was counted once. The rearrangement links TRBV15 to TRBJ2-7; possibly TRBD1 for D (6 bases). The length of the CDR3 is 14 residues. Germline V gene data show CDR1 as LNHNV and CDR2 as YYDKDF (reference sequence). Trimming shortened V by 0 bases and J by 9 bases, and 15 bases separated the two germline ends. CDR3 DNA: TGTGCCACCAGCAGAGATAGGGTACAGGGCACGCAGTACTTC. Its translation is CATSRDRVQGTQYF.

In this sample, this clone turned up a few times. The chain carries TRBV5-6 and TRBJ1-5; D gene unclear. This CDR3 region has 14 residues. V lost 3 bases and J 6 bases, leaving 13 bases between the germline ends. Germline CDR1 SGHDT, CDR2 YYEEEE. The CDR3 loop is CASSYGVLGQPQHF. The CDR3 nucleotides are TGTGCCAGCAGCTATGGGGTCCTAGGTCAGCCCCAGCATTTT.

The chain uses TRBV5-6 and TRBJ1-2; D remains unclear. In germline, CDR1 is SGHDT, CDR2 YYEEEE. This CDR3 has 14 residues. V lost 5 bases, J lost 4 bases, and 15 bases lay in between. The CDR3 nucleotides are TGTGCCAGCAGGTATGAGACGGAGGGCTATGGCTACACCTTC. It is translated as CASRYETEGYGYTF. The variable domain in full, with the rest retrieved from reference TRBV5-6 and TRBJ1-2, is DAGVTQSPTHLIKTRGQQVTLRCSPKSGHDTVSWYQQALGQGPQFIFQYYEEEERQRGNFPDRFSGHQFPNYSSELNVNALLLGDSALYLCASRYETEGYGYTFGSGTRLTVV.

V and J are TRBV12-3 or TRBV12-4 and TRBJ1-5; no clear D. With 8 bases removed from V and 0 bases from J, the gap between germline ends came to 8 bases. The CDR3 covers 13 residues. This CDR3 reads CASARYSNQPQHF. Written as DNA, the CDR3 is TGTGCCAGCGCCCGGTATAGCAATCAGCCCCAGCATTTT.

The chain couples TRBV18 to TRBJ1-2; maybe TRBD1 (5 bases). CDR1 and CDR2 (germline): KGHSH, LQKENI. CDR3 size: 13 residues. Between the trimmed V and J ends, which lost 4 bases and 1 base, there was a span of 7 bases. The CDR3 spells CASSLGGNYGYTF. DNA for the CDR3: TGTGCCAGCTCACTTGGGGGTAACTATGGCTACACCTTC.

In nucleotides, the CDR3 is TGTGCCAGCAGCCCACGGACTAGCGGGAGGTATGAGCAGTTCTTC. Its protein is CASSPRTSGRYEQFF. The chain couples TRBV5-4 to TRBJ2-1, with 14 bases aligning to TRBD2. The CDR3 loop spans 15 amino acids. With V trimmed by 4 bases and J by 8 bases, 5 bases remained unmatched. The V gene's germline CDR1 is SGHNT and CDR2 YYREEE (reference sequence).